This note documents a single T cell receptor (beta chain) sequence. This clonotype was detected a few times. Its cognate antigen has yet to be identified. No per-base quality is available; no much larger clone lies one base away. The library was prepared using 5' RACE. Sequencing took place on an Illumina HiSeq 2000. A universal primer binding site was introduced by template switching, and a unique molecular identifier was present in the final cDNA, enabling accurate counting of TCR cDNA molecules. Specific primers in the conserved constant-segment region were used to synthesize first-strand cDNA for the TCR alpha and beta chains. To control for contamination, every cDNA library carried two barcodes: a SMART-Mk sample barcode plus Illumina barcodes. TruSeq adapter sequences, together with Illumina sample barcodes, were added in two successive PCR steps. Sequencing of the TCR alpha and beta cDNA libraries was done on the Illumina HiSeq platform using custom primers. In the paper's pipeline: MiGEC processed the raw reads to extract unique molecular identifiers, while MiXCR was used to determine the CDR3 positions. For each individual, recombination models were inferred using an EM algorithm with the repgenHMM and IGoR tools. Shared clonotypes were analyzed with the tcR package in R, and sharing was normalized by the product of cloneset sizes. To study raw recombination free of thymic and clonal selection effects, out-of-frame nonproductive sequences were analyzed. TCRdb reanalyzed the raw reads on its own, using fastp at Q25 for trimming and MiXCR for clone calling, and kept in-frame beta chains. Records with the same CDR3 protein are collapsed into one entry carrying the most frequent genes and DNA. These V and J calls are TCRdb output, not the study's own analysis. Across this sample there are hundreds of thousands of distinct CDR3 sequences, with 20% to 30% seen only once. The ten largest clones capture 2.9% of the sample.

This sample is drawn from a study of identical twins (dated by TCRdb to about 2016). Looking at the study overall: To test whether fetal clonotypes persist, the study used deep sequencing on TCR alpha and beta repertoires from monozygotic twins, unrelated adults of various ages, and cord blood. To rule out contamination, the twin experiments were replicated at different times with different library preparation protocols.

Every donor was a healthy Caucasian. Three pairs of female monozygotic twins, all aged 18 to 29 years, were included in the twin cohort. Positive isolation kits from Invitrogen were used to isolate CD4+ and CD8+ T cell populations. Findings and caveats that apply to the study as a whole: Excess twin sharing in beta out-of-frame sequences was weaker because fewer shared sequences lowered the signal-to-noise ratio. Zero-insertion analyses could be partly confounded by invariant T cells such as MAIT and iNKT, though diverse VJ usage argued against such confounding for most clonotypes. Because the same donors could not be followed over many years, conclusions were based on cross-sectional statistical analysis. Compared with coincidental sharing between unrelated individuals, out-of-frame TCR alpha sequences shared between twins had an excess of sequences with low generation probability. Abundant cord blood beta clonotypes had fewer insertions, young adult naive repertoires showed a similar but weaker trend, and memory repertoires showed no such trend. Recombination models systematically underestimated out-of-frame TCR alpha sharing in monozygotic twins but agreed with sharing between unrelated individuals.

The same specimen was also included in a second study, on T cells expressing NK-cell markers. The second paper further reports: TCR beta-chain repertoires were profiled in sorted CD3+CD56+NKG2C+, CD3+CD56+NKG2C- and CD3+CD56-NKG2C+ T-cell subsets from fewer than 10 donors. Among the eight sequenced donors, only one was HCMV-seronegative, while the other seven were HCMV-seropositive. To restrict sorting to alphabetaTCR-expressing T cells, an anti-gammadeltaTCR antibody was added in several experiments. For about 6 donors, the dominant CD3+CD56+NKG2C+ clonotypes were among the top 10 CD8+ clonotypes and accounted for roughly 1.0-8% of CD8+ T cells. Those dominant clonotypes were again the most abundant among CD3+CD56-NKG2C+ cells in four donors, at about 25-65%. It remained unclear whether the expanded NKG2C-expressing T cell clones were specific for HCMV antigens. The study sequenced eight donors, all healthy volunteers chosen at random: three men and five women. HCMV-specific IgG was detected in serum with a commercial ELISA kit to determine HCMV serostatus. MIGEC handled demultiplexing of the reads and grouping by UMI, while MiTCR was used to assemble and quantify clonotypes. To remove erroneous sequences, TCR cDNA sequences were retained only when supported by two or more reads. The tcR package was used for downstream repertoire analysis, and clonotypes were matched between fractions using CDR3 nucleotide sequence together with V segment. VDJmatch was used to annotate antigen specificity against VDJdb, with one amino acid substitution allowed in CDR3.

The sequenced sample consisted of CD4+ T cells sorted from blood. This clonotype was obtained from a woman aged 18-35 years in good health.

The CDR3 here reads CASSQNHSPLHF. The DNA reads TGTGCCAGCAGCCAAAACCATTCACCCCTCCACTTT. The chain is made from TRBV3-1 and TRBJ1-6; the D gene remains uncertain. The CDR3 has 12 amino acids, counting the end cysteine and phenylalanine. The entry retains the CDR3 DNA only, 36 bases that are in frame from base 1. The germline V gene (reference sequence) specifies LGHDT as CDR1 and YNNKEL as CDR2. V drops 2 bases and J drops 8 bases, leaving 4 bases in between.